These T cell receptor beta chains were read from a single sample in a study of cytomegalovirus exposure and HLA in healthy donors. Libraries were prepared by immunoSEQ multiplex PCR; TCRdb keeps only in-frame clonotypes and omits some of them. This sample has around 58,000 clones, with 65% to 85% found just once. Material for sequencing was PBMCs. All receptors derive from a female donor in good health and CMV-seronegative. CDR3s include the opening cysteine and the closing phenylalanine or tryptophan. D genes are given only for firm matches. The size field is filled for only some rows; it gives once, few, many or a size class.

- | - | TRBJ2-2 | TRBV18 | TGTGCCAGCTCACCGAGGGACACCGGGGAGCTGTTTTTT | CASSPRDTGELFF
- | TRBD1 | TRBJ1-3 | TRBV30 | TGTGCCTGGAGGATCACAGGGGGAACGGGTTTT | CAWRITGGTGF
- | - | TRBJ1-3 | TRBV6-5 | TGTGCCAGCAGGGTAACTCTGGGAAACACCATATATTTT | CASRVTLGNTIYF
- | - | TRBJ1-2 | TRBV19 | TGTGCCAGTAGTCTTTTCGGGATGGAAGGCTACACCTTC | CASSLFGMEGYTF
- | - | TRBJ1-5 | TRBV19 | TGTGCCACCCACGACAGGTATAGCAATCAGCCCCAGCATTTT | CATHDRYSNQPQHF
- | - | TRBJ2-7 | TRBV7-8 | TGTGCCAGCAGCTTAGCGCTTCACAGGGGGACTATCGTATACGAGCAGTACTTC | CASSLALHRGTIVYEQYF
once | - | TRBJ2-7 | TRBV29-1 | TGCAGCGTGAAAATCCCGAGCTCCTACGAGCAGTACTTC | CSVKIPSSYEQYF
- | TRBD1 | TRBJ1-5 | TRBV28 | TGTGCCAGCAGCCGGGACAGGGGGTGGAGGGAGGGCAATCAGCCCCAGCATTTT | CASSRDRGWREGNQPQHF
- | TRBD2 | TRBJ2-7 | TRBV11-2 | TGTGCCAGCAGCTTAGATCCCGCCAGCGGGAAGTACTTC | CASSLDPASGKYF
- | - | TRBJ1-1 | TRBV6-1 | TGTGCCAGCAGTGAAATGGCGGCATTGAACACTGAAGCTTTCTTT | CASSEMAALNTEAFF
- | - | TRBJ2-5 | TRBV18 | TGTGCCAGCTCACCAGGCAGTCAAGAGACCCAGTACTTC | CASSPGSQETQYF
- | - | TRBJ1-6 | TRBV28 | TGTGCCAGCAGCCCCCCTCGGGGACCCCTCCACTTT | CASSPPRGPLHF
- | - | TRBJ1-3 | TRBV13 | TGTGCCAGCAGCTTAGACAGGGCCCTCTCTGGAAACACCATATATTTT | CASSLDRALSGNTIYF
- | - | TRBJ1-2 | TRBV19 | TGTGCCAGTAGCCCCCGTGACCAGGGCAAGGTCTATGGCTACACCTTC | CASSPRDQGKVYGYTF
- | TRBD2 | TRBJ2-1 | TRBV4-2 | TGTGCCAGCAGCCAAGCTTCTAGGACTAGCGGGGGCAAGCAGTTCTTC | CASSQASRTSGGKQFF
- | - | TRBJ2-1 | TRBV27 | TGTGCCAGCAGTTTAAGAGGGCGGGGATATGAGCAGTTCTTC | CASSLRGRGYEQFF
- | TRBD1 | TRBJ2-7 | TRBV7-2 | TGTGCCAGCAGCGAAACCGGGACAGGTTTCGGTACCACCTACGAGCAGTACTTC | CASSETGTGFGTTYEQYF
- | - | TRBJ1-3 | TRBV6-6 | TGTGCCAGCAGTTATGACACGAGCTCTGGAAACACCATATATTTT | CASSYDTSSGNTIYF
- | - | TRBJ2-7 | TRBV5-1 | TGCGCCAGCAGCTTGGAAAGTACTTCCTACGAGCAGTACTTC | CASSLESTSYEQYF
few | - | TRBJ2-7 | TRBV28 | TGTGCCAGCAGTTCCCTCCTAGGAAGCTCCTACGAGCAGTACTTC | CASSSLLGSSYEQYF
- | TRBD1 | TRBJ2-7 | TRBV4-2 | TGTGCCAGCAGCCCAACAGGGGTGTCCTCCGAGCAGTACTTC | CASSPTGVSSEQYF
- | - | TRBJ1-3 | TRBV6-1 | TGTGCCAGCGTAGGGGATACTGGAAACACCATATATTTT | CASVGDTGNTIYF
- | - | TRBJ2-2 | TRBV6-5 | TGTGCCAGCACCAGGGGTGGAGACACCGGGGAGCTGTTTTTT | CASTRGGDTGELFF
- | TRBD2 | TRBJ2-3 | TRBV4-1 | TGCGCCAGCAGCCAAGGTGATGGACTAGTAACAGATACGCAGTATTTT | CASSQGDGLVTDTQYF
- | - | TRBJ2-6 | TRBV7-9 | TGTGCCAGCAGCTTAAATTGGGGGGTCGGGGCCAACGTCCTGACTTTC | CASSLNWGVGANVLTF
- | - | TRBJ1-6 | TRBV7-3 | TGTGCCAGCAGCATACAGGGTTACAATTCACCCCTCCACTTT | CASSIQGYNSPLHF
- | TRBD1 | TRBJ1-2 | TRBV6-6 | TGTGCCAGCAGTCCAGGGGGCGCCGACTATGGCTACACCTTC | CASSPGGADYGYTF
- | - | TRBJ1-4 | TRBV7-6 | TGTGCCAGCAGCCCATCTGGGCTCGCTAATGAAAAACTGTTTTTT | CASSPSGLANEKLFF
- | TRBD2 | TRBJ2-1 | TRBV29-1 | TGCAGCGTTGTACTAGCGAGACCGAGCTCCTACAATGAGCAGTTCTTC | CSVVLARPSSYNEQFF
- | - | TRBJ2-7 | TRBV29-1 | TGCAGCTCCCATCTGCAGGGGCCCTGGAGCTCCGAGCAGTACTTC | CSSHLQGPWSSEQYF
few | TRBD2 | TRBJ2-1 | TRBV9 | TGTGCCAGCAGCGTAGAGGGTAGCGGGAGGCGAGAGCAGTTCTTC | CASSVEGSGRREQFF
- | - | TRBJ2-1 | TRBV5-5 | TGTGCCAGCAGCTTGGGACTGACGCTGGAAAATGAGCAGTTCTTC | CASSLGLTLENEQFF
- | - | TRBJ2-7 | TRBV7-2 | TGTGCCAGCACTTCCTCTTGGTGGAGTAACGAGCAGTACTTC | CASTSSWWSNEQYF
- | - | TRBJ2-7 | TRBV18 | TGTGCCAGCTCACCGAGGTCTCCCCCCGAGCAGTACTTC | CASSPRSPPEQYF
few | - | TRBJ2-5 | TRBV6-6 | TGTGCCAGCAGTCCCCCCGGACAGTTTGGGGAGACCCAGTACTTC | CASSPPGQFGETQYF
- | - | TRBJ2-5 | TRBV7-7 | TGTGCTAGCAGCTTAGCGATAGGGCAGGGTCGAGAGACCCAGTACTTC | CASSLAIGQGRETQYF
few | TRBD2 | TRBJ2-7 | TRBV28 | TGTGCCAGCAGACCTAGCGGGAGGGCCTCCTACGAGCAGTACTTC | CASRPSGRASYEQYF
- | TRBD2 | TRBJ2-3 | TRBV28 | TGTGCCAGCAGTTCACCGGGACTAGCGGGGTATGCAGATACGCAGTATTTT | CASSSPGLAGYADTQYF
- | TRBD1 | TRBJ2-2 | TRBV7-9 | TGTGCCAGCAGCTTAATGACGGGGACAGGACTTACCGGGGAGCTGTTTTTT | CASSLMTGTGLTGELFF
- | - | TRBJ1-4 | TRBV25-1 | TGTGCCAGCAGTGGGTCTACAGGGATTGAAAAACTGTTTTTT | CASSGSTGIEKLFF
- | TRBD1 | TRBJ1-2 | TRBV25-1 | TGTGCCAGCGGACAGGGGGCGTTCGGCTACACCTTC | CASGQGAFGYTF
- | TRBD2 | TRBJ2-7 | TRBV4-1 | TGCGCCAGCAGCCAAGAAACCGGGACTAGCGACGAGCAGTACTTC | CASSQETGTSDEQYF
- | TRBD2 | TRBJ2-2 | TRBV4-2 | TGTGCCAGCAGCCAAGCGACTAGCGGGTACACCGGGGAGCTGTTTTTT | CASSQATSGYTGELFF
- | TRBD2 | TRBJ2-5 | TRBV9 | TGTGCCAGCAGCGTCTCCGGGTCTAGCGGGGTCGAGACCCAGTACTTC | CASSVSGSSGVETQYF